This T cell receptor (beta chain) was identified during a study of cytomegalovirus exposure and HLA in healthy donors. Study-wide points: Researchers reported in a later analysis that common viral pathogens appeared linked to several top clusters.

V gave up 1 base and J gave up 16 bases, with 14 bases separating them. The CDR3 has 12 amino acids. CDR1 SEHNR and CDR2 FQNEAQ come from the germline V gene (reference sequence). Remarks on this clone: The antigen is unknown.

The study ran its PCR with 60 Vbeta and 13 Jbeta primers. Clones were read by immunoSEQ multiplex PCR, and TCRdb kept only the in-frame ones, dropping some. In the table there are some 110,000 clones, about 69% of which are singletons. The sample taken for sequencing was PBMCs. J is TRBJ2-4 and V is TRBV7-9, with D possibly matching TRBD1 (5 bases). This TCR derives from a middle-aged man in good health and CMV-seronegative. This chain's CDR3 is CASSLEQGRPYF. The CDR3 DNA sequence: TGTGCCAGCAGCTTAGAGCAGGGTCGCCCCTACTTC. Variable domain in full (rest from reference TRBV7-9 and TRBJ2-4): DTGVSQNPRHKITKRGQNVTFRCDPISEHNRLYWYRQTLGQGPEFLTYFQNEAQLEKSRLLSDRFSAERPKGSFSTLEIQRTEQGDSAMYLCASSLEQGRPYFGAGTRLSVL.